The 23 T cell receptor beta chains listed next were all sequenced from one sample in a study of shared clonotypes between healthy human individuals. TCRdb keeps only in-frame clones here, not all; method: immunoSEQ multiplex PCR. The table includes 1,400,000 or so clones, approximately 98.5% detected once. The sequenced sample consisted of naive CD4+ T cells sorted from blood. As for subset: CD45RA+ positively selected. Receptor source: a man aged 25 to 40 in good health.

V gene TRBV18 combines with J gene TRBJ2-5; 12 bases match TRBD2. The CDR3 runs to 19 residues. Germline CDR1 and CDR2: KGHSH and LQKENI. V lost 4 bases, J lost 5 bases, and 17 bases stayed unmatched. CDR3 nucleotides: TGTGCCAGCTCACGGAATCGCGCTTTGACTAGCGGGAGCGGGGAGACCCAGTACTTC. Protein sequence: CASSRNRALTSGSGETQYF.

The chain has TRBV29-1 and TRBJ1-2; TRBD1 aligns across 10 bases. The V segment lost 7 bases and the J segment 2 bases; nucleotides outside the gene matches: 1. Germline CDR1 SQVTM, CDR2 ANQGSEA. The CDR3 length is 12 residues. The CDR3 loop is CSATGGNYGYTF. The CDR3 DNA is TGCAGCGCGACAGGGGGCAACTATGGCTACACCTTC.

This chain connects TRBV9 to TRBJ2-3; tentatively, D is TRBD2 (6 bases). This CDR3 is 15 amino acids long. Per germline, CDR1 SGDLS and CDR2 YYNGEE. Trimming shortened V by 3 bases and J by 0 bases, and 11 bases separated the two germline ends. The DNA of the CDR3 is TGTGCCAGCAGCGCGACCGGGACTAGCACAGATACGCAGTATTTT. This sequence encodes CASSATGTSTDTQYF.

The rearrangement links TRBV11-2 to TRBJ2-7; the D gene is possibly TRBD2 (5 bases). The V gene lost 2 bases and the J gene lost 4 bases, with 9 bases spanning the gap. The CDR3 contains 13 residues. Germline CDR1 and CDR2: SGHAT and FQNNGV. In DNA form, the CDR3 reads TGTGCCAGCAGCTTAAGGAGGAGTTACGAGCAGTACTTC. Amino acids: CASSLRRSYEQYF.

The V call is TRBV4-1, the J call TRBJ1-4, with no clear D. CDR1 is MGHRA and CDR2 is YSYEKL in the germline V gene. The V end lost 1 base, the J end lost 8 bases, and 5 bases lay between the germline ends. The length of the CDR3 is 12 residues. The CDR3 loop reads CASSQGKEKLFF. CDR3 sequence (DNA): TGCGCCAGCAGCCAAGGGAAGGAAAAACTGTTTTTT.

The chain combines TRBV7-9 with TRBJ2-7, with a possible D match to TRBD1 (6 bases). The CDR3 length is 14 residues. Trimming pared 1 base from V and 7 bases from J, leaving 14 bases between. From germline, CDR1 is SEHNR and CDR2 FQNEAQ (reference sequence). This CDR3 reads CASSLVGTSREQYF. For the CDR3, the DNA is TGTGCCAGCAGCTTAGTCGGGACATCGAGGGAGCAGTACTTC.

This clone appeared a single time. The chain combines TRBV25-1 with TRBJ2-5; 8 bases line up with TRBD2. The germline CDR1 and CDR2 sequences are MGHDK and SYGVNS. CDR3 length: 16 residues. The J segment lost 3 bases and the V segment lost 1 base, leaving 7 bases of the junction unmatched. The CDR3 bases are TGTGCCAGCAGTGAATCGAGGGCGGGAGGTAAAGAGACCCAGTACTTC. This translates into CASSESRAGGKETQYF.

The chain has TRBV7-2 and TRBJ2-2; D gene ambiguous. The CDR3 totals 15 residues. The V gene's germline CDR1 is SGHTA and CDR2 FQGNSA. V lost 1 base and J 4 bases, leaving 10 bases between the germline ends. The CDR3 protein is CASSLETVGTGELFF. The CDR3 region has the DNA TGTGCCAGCAGCTTAGAAACAGTGGGCACCGGGGAGCTGTTTTTT.

This chain uses TRBV29-1 with TRBJ2-6; D gene uncertain. The CDR3 extends over 14 amino acids. V was clipped by 7 bases and J by 1 base, with 11 bases between them. From germline, CDR1 is SQVTM and CDR2 ANQGSEA. The CDR3 nucleotides read TGCAGCGCTGTCGCGGTGTCTGGGGCCAACGTCCTGACTTTC. Translated, it gives CSAVAVSGANVLTF.

The chain links TRBV5-1 to TRBJ2-3, with a tentative D call TRBD1 (6 bases). CDR3 size: 17 residues. The germline CDR1 and CDR2 sequences are SGHRS and YFSETQ. V lost 0 bases to trimming and J lost 1 base, with 15 bases between them. CDR3 bases: TGCGCCAGCAGCTTGGGGCCACAGGGTGCGGGCACAGATACGCAGTATTTT. It yields the protein CASSLGPQGAGTDTQYF.

The V gene is TRBV5-1, the J gene TRBJ2-7; TRBD2 is a possible D gene (5 bases). V lost 2 bases to trimming and J lost 2 bases, with 11 bases between them. The CDR3 runs 14 residues. Germline lookup yields CDR1 SGHRS and CDR2 YFSETQ. CDR3 sequence reads: CASSFDAGTYEQYF. CDR3 sequence (DNA): TGCGCCAGCAGCTTCGATGCGGGCACCTACGAGCAGTACTTC.

The chain joins TRBV15 to TRBJ1-5; D remains unclear. This CDR3 has 17 residues. CDR1 is LNHNV, CDR2 YYDKDF, per germline (reference sequence). The ends were cut back, 3 bases at V and 5 bases at J, with 20 bases in the middle. CDR3 protein: CATSSMERGYWDQPQHF. The CDR3 bases are TGTGCCACCAGCAGTATGGAGCGCGGGTATTGGGATCAGCCCCAGCATTTT.

CDR3 loop: CASSLDYPGLAGAETQYF. The CDR3 DNA reads TGTGCCAGCAGTCTTGATTACCCGGGACTAGCGGGAGCGGAGACCCAGTACTTC. The gene calls are TRBV27 and TRBJ2-5; TRBD2 matches 14 bases. This CDR3 is built from 18 residues. Germline CDR1 and CDR2: MNHEY and SMNVEV (reference sequence). After removal of 5 bases from V and 5 bases from J, the junction contained 13 bases not matched to a gene.

V gene TRBV28 combines with J gene TRBJ1-5; possibly TRBD1 for D (6 bases). The ends were cut back, 7 bases at V and 11 bases at J, with 24 bases in the middle. The V gene's germline CDR1 is MDHEN and CDR2 SYDVKM. The CDR3 covers 15 residues. The CDR3 DNA follows: TGTGCCAGCATCAAGGTAGGGGGGGCTTCAAGGTCCCAGCATTTT. As protein: CASIKVGGASRSQHF.

The CDR3 nucleotides read TGTGCCAGCAGTTACGCAAGCACCGGGGAGCTGTTTTTT. Its protein is CASSYASTGELFF. The chain is built from TRBV6-5 and TRBJ2-2; D uncertain. Trimming took off 2 bases at V and 4 bases at J, with 5 bases between the two ends. Germline V gene sequence: CDR1 MNHEY, CDR2 SVGAGI. This CDR3 is 13 amino acids long.

The chain combines TRBV29-1 with TRBJ2-3; D is uncertain. V shed 4 bases and J shed 6 bases, with 5 bases lying between them. From germline, CDR1 is SQVTM and CDR2 ANQGSEA. The CDR3 has 10 amino acids. The CDR3 protein is CSVGMDTQYF. CDR3 sequence (DNA): TGCAGCGTTGGGATGGATACGCAGTATTTT.

CDR3 sequence reads: CASSRERLHNEQFF. The CDR3 bases are TGTGCCAGTAGCCGGGAAAGGCTCCACAATGAGCAGTTCTTC. This chain uses TRBV19 with TRBJ2-1, with D maybe TRBD2 (5 bases). The CDR3 sequence is 14 residues long. Germline CDR1 and CDR2: LNHDA and SQIVND (reference sequence). V lost 6 bases, J lost 5 bases, and 14 bases lay in between.

The chain couples TRBV7-6 to TRBJ2-4; D possibly matches TRBD1 or TRBD2 (5 bases each). The CDR3 contains 14 residues. In germline, CDR1 is SGHVS, CDR2 FNYEAQ. V was cut by 6 bases and J by 9 bases, with 18 bases left in between. CDR3 bases: TGTGCCAGCAGTTCCCCTGGGGCTAGCTTCATTCAGTACTTC. Its translation: CASSSPGASFIQYF.

This chain joins TRBV7-8 and TRBJ2-2; 8 nucleotides line up with TRBD2. CDR3 size: 15 residues. The germline V gene has CDR1 SGHVS and CDR2 FQNEAQ. With 5 bases clipped from V and 7 bases from J, the junction kept 9 bases outside the gene matches. CDR3 protein: CASSPPGRADGELFF. CDR3 coding DNA: TGTGCCAGCAGCCCCCCCGGGAGGGCCGACGGGGAGCTGTTTTTT.

J is TRBJ1-1 and V is TRBV11-2, with unresolved D. V was cut by 1 base and J by 0 bases, with 6 bases left in between. The CDR3 is made up of 14 amino acids. CDR1 and CDR2 from the germline V gene are SGHAT and FQNNGV. The CDR3 nucleotides read TGTGCCAGCAGCTTAGTAGGAATGAACACTGAAGCTTTCTTT. Amino acid sequence: CASSLVGMNTEAFF.

The genes are TRBV5-1 and TRBJ2-6; the D gene is possibly TRBD1 (5 bases). The CDR3 is 18 residues long. The V and J ends lost 4 bases and 2 bases respectively, with 19 bases between them. CDR1 SGHRS and CDR2 YFSETQ come from the germline V gene. DNA for the CDR3: TGCGCCAGCAGCCCCCAGGGCTCAACAGTTGCTGGGGCCAACGTCCTGACTTTC. Translation: CASSPQGSTVAGANVLTF.

The chain recombines TRBV5-1 with TRBJ1-5, with TRBD1 identical over 7 bases. Trimming removed 5 bases from V and 3 bases from J; junction bases left unmatched: 11. The CDR3 covers 16 residues. Germline values: CDR1 SGHRS, CDR2 YFSETQ. DNA of the CDR3: TGCGCCAGCAGGAGGGACGGGACAGAAACCAATCAGCCCCAGCATTTT. It translates to CASRRDGTETNQPQHF.

The J gene is TRBJ2-7, the V gene TRBV14; a possible D gene is TRBD1 (5 bases). V lost 0 bases and J 3 bases, leaving 15 bases between the germline ends. Germline V gives CDR1 SGHDN, CDR2 FVKESK. The CDR3 totals 16 residues. CDR3 bases: TGTGCCAGCAGCCAAGATCTTGGACGGACAAACTACGAGCAGTACTTC. It translates to CASSQDLGRTNYEQYF.